The subject of this entry is one TCR beta chain. No cognate antigen has been identified for it. Base qualities are missing; no much larger clone stands one base away. Using the deep immunoSEQ assay, multiplex PCR amplified TCR CDR3 regions from genomic DNA. Extracted genomic DNA from each cell subset was distributed evenly across all wells of several immunoSEQ 96-well plates, and each plate was treated as a replicate. For unsorted PBMC, each replicate PCR was loaded with roughly 330 ng genomic DNA, equivalent to 30,000 or so T cell genomes. Ten immunoSEQ deep assay plates were used to sequence unsorted PBMC genomic DNA. The purified libraries were quantified using a Qubit 3.0 fluorometer, sized with a Bioanalyzer 2100, and then quantified again using the KAPA Library Quantification kit. Every immunoSEQ 96-well plate was sequenced on a separate single-read 150-cycle Illumina NextSeq 550 flow cell. The paper's data handling went like this. Because only junctional sequences without quality scores were contained in the immunoSEQ output, filtering matching that applied to full-length reads could not be performed. Sequences were annotated with PyIR, a Python wrapper for IgBLAST v1.9, using IMGT germline references to assign V/J genes and CDR3. Any read was removed if the V/J assignment was weak (E-value above 1e-6), the CDR3 was missing, or the read contained stop codons, out-of-frame junctions, or ambiguous translated residues. A V3J clonotype was defined by an identical inferred V gene, J gene, and CDR3 amino acid sequence. The percentage overlap between two repertoires was calculated by dividing the number of shared unique clonotypes by the size of the smaller repertoire. Repertoire richness was assessed with RTK rarefaction, the Chao1 estimator, and Recon v2.1 estimates of unobserved clonotypes. TCRdb's version of the immuneACCESS table is confined to in-frame rearrangements and falls short of the full clone set. An unresolved V gene accounts for under half of the shortfall where checked; the remainder is of unknown origin. The V and J calls and clone size come from that table; D and trimming were worked out from the DNA. The sample table contains a few hundred thousand clones; only one count was recorded for around 77% of them. The top ten clonotypes cover 12% of the sample.

The donors were healthy, HIV-negative adults with no recently reported acute infections or vaccinations. Only Caucasian adults living in Nashville, Tennessee, USA were represented among the donors. In the unsorted samples, 90 million to 100 million PBMCs were counted, and genomic DNA was extracted using the QIAamp DNA Blood Mini kit. Blood was obtained by leukapheresis, after which PBMCs were separated by Ficoll-Histopaque density gradient centrifugation and cryopreserved in liquid nitrogen vapor phase. These data come from a study of shared clonotypes between healthy human individuals (dated by TCRdb to 2018 to 2020). With respect to the entire study: Three men and a couple of women, aged 18 to 49 years, made up the cohort. To estimate repertoire size and how much clonotype sharing occurs between individuals, the study deeply sequenced the blood TCR repertoires of a handful of healthy adults. To increase sequencing depth and limit assay-specific biases, different laboratories used diverse techniques to prepare libraries and sequence TCR repertoires. Per donor, leukapheresis produced somewhere between about 0.94 and 9 billion PBMCs.

Looking up the germline V gene (reference sequence) yields CDR1 MNHEY and CDR2 SMNVEV. Trimming removed 2 bases from V and 11 bases from J, leaving 12 bases between the germline ends. The CDR3 has 13 amino acids, counting the end cysteine and phenylalanine. Only the CDR3 portion is preserved as DNA: 39 bases, with reading frame beginning at the first base. The investigation overall reported the following: Pairwise subsampling indicated that sequencing depth was expected to affect the degree of clonotype sharing among donors. Because the study included a small number of donors, the genetic and exposure-history diversity represented was limited. Sampling was limited to blood, and TCR repertoires in tissue likely differ from TCR repertoires in blood.

The sequence is built from TRBV27 and TRBJ1-4; TRBD1 might be the D gene, on 5 matching bases. The sequence was obtained from a middle-aged woman in good health. Some clones in this sample may be carry-over from other donors' samples. Sequencing used PBMCs. In nucleotides, the sequence is TGTGCCAGCAGTTTAGACAGAGGGATTAAACTGTTTTTT. This yields the protein CASSLDRGIKLFF.